The 18 T cell receptor beta chains below come from one sample, sequenced in a study of blood T cell repertoires in COVID-19. Some clones are missing from TCRdb's copy, which holds only in-frame ones; the method was immunoSEQ multiplex PCR. The table records more than 120,000 clones, about 91% of them present only once. Sequencing was done on a sample of peripheral blood. The receptors derive from a human donor in a cohort sampled during active COVID-19.

With regard to this clone: The sample carries other DNA sequences with the same CDR3. The chain links TRBV18 to TRBJ1-5, with D tentatively TRBD1 (5 bases). This CDR3 comprises 14 residues. Trimming took off 6 bases at V and 0 bases at J, with 9 bases between the two ends. Per germline, CDR1 KGHSH and CDR2 LQKENI. CDR3 DNA sequence: TGTGCCAGCTCTCCGACAGATAGCAATCAGCCCCAGCATTTT. It is translated as CASSPTDSNQPQHF.

CDR3 coding DNA: TGTGCCAGCAGCGTGACGAGCGGGGGCTCCTACAATGAGCAGTTCTTC. This encodes CASSVTSGGSYNEQFF. The genes are TRBV9 and TRBJ2-1; 8 positions match TRBD2. In germline, CDR1 is SGDLS, CDR2 YYNGEE. The CDR3 length is 16 residues. Trimming at V came to 2 bases and at J to 0 bases, leaving 4 bases not matched to a gene.

A single count supports this clone. This rearrangement joins TRBV2 to TRBJ1-5; 11 bases match TRBD1. Losses at the gene ends were 6 bases for V and 8 bases for J; bases not matched to a gene: 6. Germline CDR1 reads SNHLY; CDR2 reads FYNNEI. This CDR3 is 14 amino acids long. For the CDR3, the DNA is TGTGCCAGCAGGGGACAGGGGGGTTTGGAGCCCCAGCATTTT. This translates into CASRGQGGLEPQHF. The full variable domain, rest sourced from reference TRBV2 and TRBJ1-5, is EPEVTQTPSHQVTQMGQEVILRCVPISNHLYFYWYRQILGQKVEFLVSFYNNEISEKSEIFDDQFSVERPDGSNFTLKIRSTKLEDSAMYFCASRGQGGLEPQHFGDGTRLSIL.

The rearrangement joins TRBV7-3 to TRBJ2-4, with D possibly matching TRBD1 (6 bases). The germline gives CDR1 SGHTA, CDR2 FQGTGA. CDR3 length: 13 residues. Trimming took off 5 bases at V and 8 bases at J, with 13 bases between the two ends. The CDR3 DNA sequence: TGTGCCAGCAGCATGGGACAAGGGGACATTCAGTACTTC. Protein sequence: CASSMGQGDIQYF.

V usage is TRBV6-2 or TRBV6-3 and J usage is TRBJ2-1; D remains ambiguous. Germline loops: CDR1 MNHEY, CDR2 SVGEGT. V was pared by 6 bases and J by 7 bases, with 10 bases between. The CDR3 has 12 residues. CDR3 residues: CASSSNLNEQFF. The CDR3 nucleotides read TGTGCCAGCAGCTCCAATCTAAATGAGCAGTTCTTC.

The rearrangement links TRBV7-8 to TRBJ1-6, with 8 nucleotides matching TRBD1. Germline trimming cut 3 bases from V and 7 bases from J; bases unmatched to any gene: 5. Germline V CDR1 and CDR2: SGHVS, FQNEAQ. This CDR3 spans 15 amino acids. DNA for the CDR3: TGTGCCAGCAGCTTCAGGGCAGGGGGCAATTCACCCCTCCACTTT. Amino acids: CASSFRAGGNSPLHF. Variable domain in full (rest from reference TRBV7-8 and TRBJ1-6): GAGVSQSPRYKVAKRGQDVALRCDPISGHVSLFWYQQALGQGPEFLTYFQNEAQLDKSGLPSDRFFAERPEGSVSTLKIQRTQQEDSAVYLCASSFRAGGNSPLHFGNGTRLTVT.

This rearrangement joins TRBV6-6 to TRBJ1-3, with D perhaps matching TRBD1 (6 bases). This CDR3 contains 17 residues. The V end lost 5 bases, the J end lost 3 bases, and 20 bases lay between the germline ends. The V gene's germline CDR1 is MNHNY and CDR2 SVGAGI (reference sequence). CDR3 nucleotide sequence: TGTGCCAGCAGTCTACAGGGATACACAACAGATGGAAACACCATATATTTT. Its protein is CASSLQGYTTDGNTIYF.

The J gene is TRBJ2-1, the V gene TRBV15, with 9 positions matching TRBD2. J was trimmed by 9 bases and V by 3 bases; bases with no gene match: 15. CDR1 and CDR2 from the germline V gene are LNHNV and YYDKDF (reference sequence). The CDR3 contains 17 residues. This CDR3 is CATSRAPKGTSRFEQFF. The CDR3 bases are TGTGCCACCAGCAGGGCACCTAAGGGGACTAGCCGGTTTGAGCAGTTCTTC.

The chain employs TRBV24-1 and TRBJ2-1; 8 bases are shared with TRBD1. Germline V CDR1 and CDR2: KGHDR, SFDVKD. CDR3 length: 15 amino acids. The junction had 13 bases not matched to a gene; V was cut back by 7 bases and J by 9 bases. In DNA, the CDR3 is TGTGCCACCAGCGCCCACGGACAGGGCATTGGTGAGCAGTTCTTC. Translated: CATSAHGQGIGEQFF.

V and J are TRBV5-1 and TRBJ2-7; 10 positions match TRBD1. Germline V gene lookup returns CDR1 SGHRS and CDR2 YFSETQ. The junction had 4 bases not matched to a gene; V was cut back by 4 bases and J by 3 bases. The CDR3 runs 14 residues. CDR3 amino acids: CASSARDRGYEQYF. CDR3 coding DNA: TGCGCCAGCAGCGCCCGGGACAGGGGCTACGAGCAGTACTTC.

In this sample, this clone turned up once. The V call is TRBV3-1 (or the pseudogene TRBV3-2), the J call TRBJ2-5, with 9 bases aligning to TRBD2. Trimming removed 2 bases from V and 0 bases from J; junction bases left unmatched: 7. This CDR3 is 17 amino acids long. CDR1 and CDR2 from the germline V gene are LGHDT and YNNKEL (reference sequence). CDR3 in DNA: TGTGCCAGCAGCCAAAGACGCGGGGGGGCTTACCAAGAGACCCAGTACTTC. Its translation is CASSQRRGGAYQETQYF.

The chain employs TRBV18 and TRBJ2-3; 7 bases agree with TRBD1. CDR3 length equals 15 residues. V lost 4 bases to trimming and J lost 8 bases; unmatched junction nucleotides: 12. Germline values: CDR1 KGHSH, CDR2 LQKENI. CDR3 in amino acids: CASSLDRAVGGTQYF. The CDR3 region has the DNA TGTGCCAGCTCACTCGACAGGGCGGTAGGTGGTACGCAGTATTTT.

The CDR3 DNA follows: TGTGCCATCAGTGAGGGGGGCGGTGAAAAACTGTTTTTT. Its protein product is CAISEGGGEKLFF. The chain has TRBV10-3 and TRBJ1-4, with D maybe TRBD1 (6 bases). CDR1 and CDR2 (germline): ENHRY, SYGVKD. This CDR3 comprises 13 residues. V was cut by 2 bases and J by 7 bases, with 8 bases left in between.

In its sample, this clone was seen a few times. The V gene is TRBV7-9, the J gene TRBJ2-1, with D unresolved. CDR3 length: 10 amino acids. Per germline, CDR1 SEHNR and CDR2 FQNEAQ (reference sequence). Trimming cost V 10 bases and J 6 bases, with 7 bases left between them. The DNA for the CDR3 is TGTGCCACCCACGGCAATGAGCAGTTCTTC. Its protein product is CATHGNEQFF. Complete variable domain (other parts from reference TRBV7-9 and TRBJ2-1): DTGVSQNPRHKITKRGQNVTFRCDPISEHNRLYWYRQTLGQGPEFLTYFQNEAQLEKSRLLSDRFSAERPKGSFSTLEIQRTEQGDSAMYLCATHGNEQFFGPGTRLTVL.

The V gene is TRBV21-1, the J gene TRBJ2-6; TRBD1, as called in the table, went unchecked against the DNA. TRBV21-1 is a pseudogene. The CDR3 totals 17 residues. The DNA for the CDR3 is TGTGCCAGCAGCAAAAGGGACAGGTCCCCTGGGGCCAACGTCCTGACTTTC. This gives the protein CASSKRDRSPGANVLTF.

This clone has only one observation. CDR3 in DNA: TGTGCCAGCAGCTTGGGGGGACACCTACTATCTGGGGCCAACGTCCTGACTTTC. Its protein product is CASSLGGHLLSGANVLTF. The gene calls are TRBV5-4 and TRBJ2-6; weak D call: TRBD1 (6 bases). Germline CDR1 is SGHNT and CDR2 is YYREEE (reference sequence). V gave up 0 bases and J gave up 1 base, with 14 bases separating them. The CDR3 length is 18 residues. Variable domain in full (rest from reference TRBV5-4 and TRBJ2-6): ETGVTQSPTHLIKTRGQQVTLRCSSQSGHNTVSWYQQALGQGPQFIFQYYREEENGRGNFPPRFSGLQFPNYSSELNVNALELDDSALYLCASSLGGHLLSGANVLTFGAGSRLTVL.

The J gene is TRBJ1-4, the V gene TRBV14, with TRBD1 matching 7 bases. The CDR3 has 15 amino acids. Germline assignment: CDR1 SGHDN and CDR2 FVKESK. V shed 5 bases and J 2 bases; nucleotides not matched to a gene: 5. The CDR3 DNA is TGTGCCAGCAGCTATCACAGGGGCACTAATGAAAAACTGTTTTTT. It encodes CASSYHRGTNEKLFF.

The rearrangement links TRBV7-2 to TRBJ1-2, with 7 bases that match TRBD1. Losses at the gene ends were 3 bases for V and 8 bases for J; bases not matched to a gene: 12. This CDR3 spans 15 amino acids. The V gene's germline CDR1 is SGHTA and CDR2 FQGNSA. The CDR3 sequence is CASSLRGTANRGYTF. CDR3 coding DNA: TGTGCCAGCAGCTTGCGAGGGACAGCGAACCGAGGCTACACCTTC.